Listed here are 28 T cell receptor beta chains from one sample, sequenced in a study of blood T cell repertoires in COVID-19. TCRdb keeps only in-frame clones here, not all; method: immunoSEQ multiplex PCR. The sample holds hundreds of thousands of clones, 75% to 85% seen once. Sequencing was carried out using PBMCs or T cells enriched from blood (not recorded which). These receptors all come from a young man with acute COVID-19.

J is TRBJ2-7 and V is TRBV6-1; D is unresolved. V dropped 2 bases and J dropped 4 bases, with 15 bases sitting between them. The CDR3 extends over 15 amino acids. Germline V gene lookup returns CDR1 MNHNS and CDR2 SASEGT. CDR3: CASSEFEFPRYEQYF. The CDR3 DNA reads as TGTGCCAGCAGTGAATTTGAGTTCCCCCGGTACGAGCAGTACTTC.

The count of this clone is one. The chain has TRBV7-9 and TRBJ2-1, with a tentative D call TRBD2 (6 bases). This CDR3 contains 16 residues. V lost 2 bases to trimming and J lost 2 bases, with 13 bases between them. Germline V gene sequence: CDR1 SEHNR, CDR2 FQNEAQ (reference sequence). The CDR3 DNA follows: TGTGCCAGCAGCTTAAGTGTGGGCGGGACCTACAATGAGCAGTTCTTC. As protein: CASSLSVGGTYNEQFF.

This chain connects TRBV7-2 to TRBJ2-5; 11 bases line up with TRBD2. The J segment lost 2 bases and the V segment lost 0 bases, leaving 8 bases of the junction unmatched. CDR3 length: 18 residues. Germline CDR1 is SGHTA and CDR2 is FQGNSA. The CDR3 DNA follows: TGTGCCAGCAGCTTAGCGCTAACGGCTAGCGGGGGGCAAGAGACCCAGTACTTC. It is translated as CASSLALTASGGQETQYF.

V and J are TRBV30 and TRBJ2-3; 11 bases line up with TRBD1. The germline V gene encodes CDR1 GTSNPN and CDR2 SVGIG (reference sequence). The CDR3 runs to 15 residues. V gave up 3 bases and J gave up 2 bases; unmatched junction bases: 4. The CDR3 nucleotides read TGTGCCTGGAGGGACAGGGGGCGCCTCACAGATACGCAGTATTTT. This sequence encodes CAWRDRGRLTDTQYF.

CDR3 bases: TGTGCCAGCAGCTTAGATGCAGGGGTAAGGCAGCCCCAGCATTTT. As protein: CASSLDAGVRQPQHF. The chain links TRBV7-2 to TRBJ1-5; D might be TRBD1 (6 bases). In germline, CDR1 is SGHTA, CDR2 FQGNSA. The V gene lost 1 base and the J gene lost 7 bases, with 14 bases spanning the gap. The CDR3 has 15 residues.

This rearrangement joins TRBV19 to TRBJ1-2; 8 bases align to TRBD1. This CDR3 has 12 residues. V trimming: 1 base; J trimming: 10 bases; junction bases outside the gene matches: 2. CDR1 is LNHDA and CDR2 is SQIVND in the germline V gene (reference sequence). The CDR3 sequence is CASSIADRAYTF. The CDR3 region has the DNA TGTGCCAGTAGTATAGCGGACAGGGCCTACACCTTC.

V is TRBV2 and J is TRBJ2-1; 14 bases fit TRBD2. The germline V gene has CDR1 SNHLY and CDR2 FYNNEI. J gave up 5 bases and V 5 bases, and 5 bases lay outside the gene matches. The CDR3 contains 16 residues. The CDR3 loop reads CASSLGLAGADNEQFF. The CDR3 bases are TGTGCCAGCAGTTTGGGACTAGCGGGAGCGGACAATGAGCAGTTCTTC. Together with reference TRBV2 and TRBJ2-1, the CDR3 gives the full variable domain: EPEVTQTPSHQVTQMGQEVILRCVPISNHLYFYWYRQILGQKVEFLVSFYNNEISEKSEIFDDQFSVERPDGSNFTLKIRSTKLEDSAMYFCASSLGLAGADNEQFFGPGTRLTVL.

The V call is TRBV6-5, the J call TRBJ1-5; 8 bases line up with TRBD1. The CDR3 has 14 amino acids. The ends lost 6 bases at V and 5 bases at J; junction bases unmatched: 6. Germline CDR1 MNHEY, CDR2 SVGAGI. CDR3 loop: CASRRTGPHQPQHF. CDR3 nucleotides: TGTGCCAGCAGACGGACAGGGCCTCATCAGCCCCAGCATTTT.

The V gene is TRBV10-2, the J gene TRBJ2-5; 8 bases fit TRBD1. This CDR3 has 14 residues. Germline V gene lookup returns CDR1 WSHSY and CDR2 SAAADI. V shed 4 bases and J 5 bases; nucleotides not matched to a gene: 6. The CDR3 coding sequence is TGCGCCAGCAGTGTCAGGGGGCGATATGAGACCCAGTACTTC. This codes for CASSVRGRYETQYF.

This rearrangement joins TRBV27 to TRBJ2-3, with D maybe TRBD2 (5 bases). There are 14 residues in the CDR3. Germline lookup yields CDR1 MNHEY and CDR2 SMNVEV (reference sequence). V gave up 7 bases and J gave up 2 bases, with 13 bases separating them. The CDR3 coding sequence is TGTGCCAGCATGACGGGGTTCCCCACAGATACGCAGTATTTT. Translation gives CASMTGFPTDTQYF.

The V gene is TRBV27, the J gene TRBJ1-2; D is unclear. CDR3 length equals 13 residues. The germline V gene encodes CDR1 MNHEY and CDR2 SMNVEV (reference sequence). Between the trimmed V and J ends, which lost 5 bases and 6 bases, there was a span of 13 bases. CDR3 amino acids: CASSPGVGDGYTF. The DNA of the CDR3 is TGTGCCAGCAGTCCCGGTGTCGGGGATGGCTACACCTTC.

CDR3 region: CASSLVGALRTEAFF. The CDR3 DNA reads as TGTGCCAGCAGTCTCGTGGGGGCGCTCAGGACTGAAGCTTTCTTT. The chain combines TRBV27 with TRBJ1-1; a weak D match, TRBD1 (6 bases). CDR1 and CDR2 from the germline V gene are MNHEY and SMNVEV (reference sequence). Trimming removed 5 bases at V and 5 bases at J, with 18 bases between. The CDR3 length is 15 residues.

CDR3 loop: CATSDLPATSGGTDTQYF. For the CDR3, the DNA is TGTGCCACCAGTGATTTGCCCGCCACTAGCGGCGGCACAGATACGCAGTATTTT. This chain uses TRBV24-1 with TRBJ2-3, with 8 positions matching TRBD2. This CDR3 is 18 amino acids long. The germline V gene has CDR1 KGHDR and CDR2 SFDVKD. Unmatched junction bases numbered 8, after V lost 0 bases and J lost 1 base.

J is TRBJ1-6 and V is TRBV9, with a weak D call TRBD1 (5 bases). Per the germline V gene, CDR1 is SGDLS and CDR2 is YYNGEE. The CDR3 is made up of 16 amino acids. The ends were cut back, 3 bases at V and 7 bases at J, with 17 bases in the middle. CDR3 loop: CASSALPAGKNSPLHF. The CDR3 DNA sequence: TGTGCCAGCAGCGCCCTACCTGCAGGGAAGAATTCACCCCTCCACTTT. Full variable domain (remainder filled in from reference TRBV9 and TRBJ1-6): DSGVTQTPKHLITATGQRVTLRCSPRSGDLSVYWYQQSLDQGLQFLIQYYNGEERAKGNILERFSAQQFPDLHSELNLSSLELGDSALYFCASSALPAGKNSPLHFGNGTRLTVT.

This chain uses TRBV5-6 with TRBJ2-7; D may be TRBD1 (6 bases). The ends were cut back, 3 bases at V and 4 bases at J, with 11 bases in the middle. The CDR3 is 13 residues long. The germline CDR1 and CDR2 sequences are SGHDT and YYEEEE. This CDR3 is CASSSGHLYEQYF. CDR3 bases: TGTGCCAGCAGCTCGGGACATTTATACGAGCAGTACTTC.

This chain links TRBV10-3 with TRBJ1-1, with D perhaps matching TRBD1 (6 bases). The V end was cut by 1 base, the J end by 4 bases, with 13 bases between. The CDR3 has 15 amino acids. Germline-derived CDR1 and CDR2 are ENHRY and SYGVKD. CDR3 protein: CAISEFVGGATEAFF. DNA of the CDR3: TGTGCCATCAGTGAGTTTGTCGGGGGGGCCACTGAAGCTTTCTTT.

This sequence joins TRBV27 and TRBJ2-4; 9 nucleotides line up with TRBD1. Per germline, CDR1 MNHEY and CDR2 SMNVEV (reference sequence). The V and J ends lost 4 bases and 1 base, in that order; junction bases with no gene match: 11. The CDR3 has 18 residues. The CDR3 nucleotides are TGTGCCAGCAGTTCCTATAATACAGGGGGCCTGGCCAAAAACATTCAGTACTTC. Protein: CASSSYNTGGLAKNIQYF.

This rearrangement joins TRBV5-5 to TRBJ2-7; D call uncertain. The V and J ends lost 2 bases and 3 bases respectively, with 21 bases between them. The germline V gene encodes CDR1 SGHKS and CDR2 YYEKEE (reference sequence). This CDR3 spans 17 amino acids. The CDR3 region has the DNA TGTGCCAGCAGCTTTTCATTACCAACCGAATTCAGCTACGAGCAGTACTTC. This gives the protein CASSFSLPTEFSYEQYF.

The chain is built from TRBV7-9 and TRBJ2-1; the D gene is possibly TRBD1 (5 bases). With 5 bases removed from V and 10 bases from J, the gap between germline ends came to 9 bases. The CDR3 spans 11 residues. The germline V gene encodes CDR1 SEHNR and CDR2 FQNEAQ (reference sequence). The CDR3 region is CASSPKGEQFF. The CDR3 nucleotides are TGTGCCAGCAGCCCTAAGGGGGAGCAGTTCTTC.

The CDR3 DNA reads as TGTGCCATCAGTGAAGCGGGTGTAAATAATTCACCCCTCCACTTT. Its protein is CAISEAGVNNSPLHF. This chain connects TRBV10-3 to TRBJ1-6; D ambiguous. In germline, CDR1 is ENHRY, CDR2 SYGVKD. Trimming pared 3 bases from V and 5 bases from J, leaving 11 bases between. CDR3 length: 15 amino acids.

The chain uses TRBV10-2 and TRBJ1-2; D unclear. V was cut by 3 bases and J by 2 bases, with 10 bases left in between. Germline V gene data show CDR1 as WSHSY and CDR2 as SAAADI. The CDR3 loop spans 14 amino acids. The DNA of the CDR3 is TGCGCCAGCAGTGAAACAGCTGGAAACTATGGCTACACCTTC. Protein sequence: CASSETAGNYGYTF.

V gene TRBV30 combines with J gene TRBJ2-7, with TRBD2 identical over 7 bases. Germline CDR1 GTSNPN, CDR2 SVGIG (reference sequence). This CDR3 spans 11 amino acids. V shed 1 base and J 9 bases; nucleotides not matched to a gene: 3. The CDR3 here is CAWSGGGVQYF. In nucleotides, the CDR3 is TGTGCCTGGAGTGGGGGGGGAGTGCAGTACTTC.

This CDR3 reads CASSSPGGPSHEQYF. The DNA of the CDR3 is TGTGCCAGCAGTTCCCCGGGGGGTCCCTCTCACGAGCAGTACTTC. The genes are TRBV27 and TRBJ2-7; the match to TRBD2 covers 7 bases. The V and J ends lost 4 bases and 5 bases, in that order; junction bases with no gene match: 11. The CDR3 contains 15 residues. CDR1 and CDR2 from the germline V gene are MNHEY and SMNVEV (reference sequence).

The V call is TRBV11-1, the J call TRBJ2-2; 10 bases map to TRBD2. J gave up 4 bases and V 7 bases, and 6 bases lay outside the gene matches. From germline, CDR1 is SGHAT and CDR2 FQDESV (reference sequence). CDR3 length: 15 residues. CDR3 region: CASKRGGSRTGELFF. In nucleotides, the CDR3 is TGTGCCAGCAAGCGGGGGGGCTCGCGCACCGGGGAGCTGTTTTTT.

The J gene is TRBJ1-2, the V gene TRBV5-1; the D is unclear. V was pared by 1 base and J by 6 bases, with 13 bases between. From germline, CDR1 is SGHRS and CDR2 YFSETQ. The CDR3 totals 14 residues. The CDR3 loop reads CASSLSVQSDGYTF. CDR3 sequence (DNA): TGCGCCAGCAGCTTGTCTGTACAGTCCGATGGCTACACCTTC.

The chain carries TRBV28 and TRBJ2-3, with a tentative D call TRBD2 (5 bases). The germline V gene encodes CDR1 MDHEN and CDR2 SYDVKM. The CDR3 contains 16 residues. V was pared by 5 bases and J by 0 bases, with 15 bases between. CDR3 sequence reads: CASSLQAARSTDTQYF. The CDR3 DNA reads TGTGCCAGCAGTCTCCAAGCGGCCCGAAGCACAGATACGCAGTATTTT.

The rearrangement uses TRBV27 and TRBJ1-6; D may be TRBD1 (6 bases). V was clipped by 2 bases and J by 0 bases, with 11 bases between them. The CDR3 is made up of 17 amino acids. CDR1 and CDR2 (germline): MNHEY, SMNVEV (reference sequence). The CDR3 DNA sequence: TGTGCCAGCAGTTTAGGGGGCCCGAGCTCCTATAATTCACCCCTCCACTTT. Translation: CASSLGGPSSYNSPLHF.

The chain combines TRBV19 with TRBJ2-6; 8 bases map to TRBD2. Trimming cost V 7 bases and J 2 bases; bases outside gene matches: 10. Germline V lookup: CDR1 LNHDA, CDR2 SQIVND (reference sequence). The CDR3 has 17 amino acids. This chain's CDR3 is CASTPRGGVTGANVLTF. In DNA, the CDR3 is TGTGCCAGTACTCCTCGGGGGGGCGTAACTGGGGCCAACGTCCTGACTTTC.